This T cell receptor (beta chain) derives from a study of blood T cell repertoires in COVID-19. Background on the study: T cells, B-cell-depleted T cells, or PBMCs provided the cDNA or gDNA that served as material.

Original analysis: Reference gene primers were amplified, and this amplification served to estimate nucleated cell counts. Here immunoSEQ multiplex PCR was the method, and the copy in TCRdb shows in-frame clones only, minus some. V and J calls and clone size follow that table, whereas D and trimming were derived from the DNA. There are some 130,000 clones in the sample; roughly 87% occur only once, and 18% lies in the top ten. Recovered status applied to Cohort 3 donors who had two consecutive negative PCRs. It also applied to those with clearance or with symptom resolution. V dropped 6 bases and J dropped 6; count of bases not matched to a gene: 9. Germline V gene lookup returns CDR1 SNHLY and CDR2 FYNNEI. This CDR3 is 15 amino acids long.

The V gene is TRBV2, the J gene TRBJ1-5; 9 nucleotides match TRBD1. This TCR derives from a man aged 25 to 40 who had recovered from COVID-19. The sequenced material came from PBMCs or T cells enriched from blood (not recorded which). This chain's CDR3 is CASSPGQGVGQPQHF. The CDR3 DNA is TGTGCCAGCAGCCCGGGACAGGGCGTCGGTCAGCCCCAGCATTTT.